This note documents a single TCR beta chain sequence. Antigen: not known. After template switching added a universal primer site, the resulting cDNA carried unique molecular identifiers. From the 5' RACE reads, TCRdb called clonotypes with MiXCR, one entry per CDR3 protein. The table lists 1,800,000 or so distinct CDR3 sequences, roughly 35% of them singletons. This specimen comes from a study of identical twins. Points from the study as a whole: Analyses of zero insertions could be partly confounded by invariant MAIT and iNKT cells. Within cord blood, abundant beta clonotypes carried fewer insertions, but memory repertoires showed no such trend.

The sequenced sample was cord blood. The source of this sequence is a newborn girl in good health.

CDR3 sequence: CASTPDSPYEQYF. As DNA, the CDR3 is TGTGCCAGCACCCCGGACTCACCCTACGAGCAGTACTTC. V is TRBV28 and J is TRBJ2-7; D is perhaps TRBD2 (5 bases). Looked up from germline, CDR1 is MDHEN and CDR2 is SYDVKM. V was pared by 7 bases and J by 2 bases, with 12 bases between. The CDR3 is made up of 13 amino acids.